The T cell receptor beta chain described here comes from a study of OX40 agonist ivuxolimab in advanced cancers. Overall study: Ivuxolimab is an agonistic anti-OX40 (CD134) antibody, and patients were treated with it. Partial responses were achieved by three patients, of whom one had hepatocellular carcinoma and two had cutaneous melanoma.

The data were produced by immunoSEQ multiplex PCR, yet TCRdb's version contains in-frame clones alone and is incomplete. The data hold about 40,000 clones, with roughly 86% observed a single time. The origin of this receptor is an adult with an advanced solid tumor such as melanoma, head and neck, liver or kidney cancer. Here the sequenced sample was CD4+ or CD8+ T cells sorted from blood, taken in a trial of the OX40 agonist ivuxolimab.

CDR3 amino acids: CASSYLGGQGSEKLFF. Written as DNA, the CDR3 is TGTGCCAGCAGTTATCTCGGGGGACAGGGAAGTGAAAAACTGTTTTTT. This chain links TRBV6-5 with TRBJ1-4, with 9 bases that match TRBD1. The CDR3 length is 16 residues. Germline V gives CDR1 MNHEY, CDR2 SVGAGI. The trim removed 3 bases at V and 7 bases at J, leaving 9 bases unmatched.